These T cell receptor beta chains were read from a single sample in a study of T cell responses to AZD1222 COVID-19 vaccine. Only in-frame clones appear in the TCRdb table, and some are missing; sequencing was by immunoSEQ multiplex PCR. There are some 110,000 clones in the sample; roughly 91% occur only once, and less than 9.5% lies in the top ten. This specimen was peripheral blood, taken on day 0 of AZD1222 vaccination. These receptors came from an adult in good health. The CDR3 runs from the conserved cysteine through the conserved F or W.

TRBJ2-5,14,TRBV3-1/TRBV3-2,CASSATGPQETQYF
TRBJ2-7,12,TRBV7-2,CASSLSTYEQYF
TRBJ2-2,13,TRBV5-4,CASSLAFTGELFF
TRBJ1-2,14,TRBV18,CASSPPTVGDGYTF
TRBJ2-5,18,TRBV28,CASSSPRATSGKRETQYF
TRBJ2-7,12,TRBV6-6,CASSRGEAWQYF
TRBJ2-7,13,TRBV11-2,CASSLEQGGEQYF
TRBJ1-5,16,TRBV2,CASSLTGVRSNQPQHF
TRBJ1-1,15,TRBV19,CASKPTGTPNTEAFF
TRBJ1-2,14,TRBV28,CATAPGQGDRGYTF